The 26 T cell receptor beta chains below all came from one sample that was sequenced in a study of T cell repertoires in cytomegalovirus infection. TCRdb used MiXCR to reprocess the reads, holding one entry per CDR3 protein. The table has around 550,000 distinct CDR3 sequences, approximately 26% seen once. Material for sequencing was PBMCs. The receptor set was obtained from a human donor in good health (CMV status not recorded). Some clones in this sample may be carry-over from other donors' samples.

CDR3 sequence (DNA): TGTGCCAGCAGCTTAAGAGCGTCTAGCACAGATACGCAGTATTTT. Translated: CASSLRASSTDTQYF. This rearrangement joins TRBV7-2 to TRBJ2-3, with unresolved D. Germline V lookup: CDR1 SGHTA, CDR2 FQGNSA. Trimming removed 2 bases at V and 0 bases at J, with 9 bases between. The CDR3 has 15 amino acids.

This clonotype was picked up many times. This chain uses TRBV11-3 with TRBJ2-1; possibly TRBD2 for D (6 bases). The CDR3 spans 14 residues. Per the germline V gene, CDR1 is SGHNT and CDR2 is YENEEA. The ends were cut back, 1 base at V and 8 bases at J, with 12 bases in the middle. The CDR3 spells CASSLVAGPHEQFF. The CDR3 bases are TGTGCCAGCAGCTTAGTGGCGGGGCCCCATGAGCAGTTCTTC.

This clonotype turned up a few times. The chain links TRBV7-2 to TRBJ2-1; 7 nucleotides align to TRBD2. The J segment lost 7 bases and the V segment lost 5 bases, leaving 17 bases of the junction unmatched. Germline-derived CDR1 and CDR2 are SGHTA and FQGNSA. The CDR3 totals 17 residues. CDR3 residues: CASSHDASGIYGNEQFF. The CDR3 bases are TGTGCCAGCAGCCATGACGCAAGCGGGATCTACGGGAATGAGCAGTTCTTC.

This clonotype was counted between two and nine times. The chain employs TRBV7-2 and TRBJ2-5; 9 bases align to TRBD2. Losses at the gene ends were 6 bases for V and 5 bases for J; bases not matched to a gene: 16. The germline V gene encodes CDR1 SGHTA and CDR2 FQGNSA. CDR3 length equals 17 residues. The CDR3 region is CASSSPWGGRAGETQYF. In DNA, the CDR3 is TGTGCCAGCAGTTCACCTTGGGGCGGGAGGGCCGGGGAGACCCAGTACTTC.

This clonotype was seen a handful of times. V is TRBV15 and J is TRBJ1-5, with D unclear. The CDR3 has 16 residues. V was trimmed by 5 bases and J by 3 bases, leaving 17 bases between them. Germline V gives CDR1 LNHNV, CDR2 YYDKDF (reference sequence). This chain's CDR3 is CATSEDARGFNQPQHF. The CDR3 nucleotides are TGTGCCACCAGCGAAGACGCACGGGGTTTCAATCAGCCCCAGCATTTT.

This chain connects TRBV14 to TRBJ2-5, with 7 bases that match TRBD2. CDR1 is SGHDN, CDR2 FVKESK, per germline. Trimming removed 5 bases from V and 5 bases from J; junction bases left unmatched: 8. This CDR3 is 14 amino acids long. CDR3 protein: CASSRTRLGETQYF. Here the CDR3 DNA reads TGTGCCAGCAGCAGGACTAGGTTAGGGGAGACCCAGTACTTC. Looking up the rest from reference TRBV14 and TRBJ2-5 gives the full variable domain: EAGVTQFPSHSVIEKGQTVTLRCDPISGHDNLYWYRRVMGKEIKFLLHFVKESKQDESGMPNNRFLAERTGGTYSTLKVQPAELEDSGVYFCASSRTRLGETQYFGPGTRLLVL.

The table lists this clonotype with a few counts. The gene calls are TRBV6-5 and TRBJ2-3; TRBD2 is a possible D gene (6 bases). Trimming cost V 6 bases and J 6 bases, with 16 bases left between them. This CDR3 contains 14 residues. The germline gives CDR1 MNHEY, CDR2 SVGAGI. The CDR3 reads CASSPGERLDTQYF. CDR3 DNA sequence: TGTGCCAGCAGCCCGGGGGAGCGTCTGGATACGCAGTATTTT.

The table lists this clonotype with a few counts. This chain links TRBV28 with TRBJ1-1, with D tentatively TRBD1 (5 bases). The CDR3 sequence is 15 residues long. Germline CDR1 MDHEN, CDR2 SYDVKM. The V gene lost 5 bases and the J gene lost 2 bases, with 15 bases spanning the gap. CDR3 region: CASSNNGAPNTEAFF. DNA for the CDR3: TGTGCCAGCAGTAACAATGGGGCCCCCAACACTGAAGCTTTCTTT.

The chain employs TRBV5-4 and TRBJ2-1; 12 positions match TRBD2. Germline V gives CDR1 SGHNT, CDR2 YYREEE (reference sequence). The V gene end was trimmed by 0 bases and the J gene end by 9 bases; junction bases not matched to a gene: 16. The CDR3 is made up of 19 amino acids. This CDR3 is CASSLAYGLAGGLRGEQFF. In nucleotides, the CDR3 is TGTGCCAGCAGCTTGGCCTACGGCCTAGCGGGAGGGCTACGGGGTGAGCAGTTCTTC.

The gene calls are TRBV11-2 and TRBJ1-3, with 8 bases fitting TRBD1. V was clipped by 3 bases and J by 4 bases; unmatched bases: 8. This CDR3 has 16 residues. CDR1 SGHAT and CDR2 FQNNGV come from the germline V gene. CDR3 loop: CASSFGPTGGGNTIYF. The DNA of the CDR3 is TGTGCCAGCAGCTTTGGGCCTACAGGGGGAGGAAACACCATATATTTT. Complete variable domain (other parts from reference TRBV11-2 and TRBJ1-3): EAGVAQSPRYKIIEKRQSVAFWCNPISGHATLYWYQQILGQGPKLLIQFQNNGVVDDSQLPKDRFSAERLKGVDSTLKIQPAKLEDSAVYLCASSFGPTGGGNTIYFGEGSWLTVV.

This clonotype was detected ten times or more. At one end the junction does not follow the germline gene, possibly because of a read error. This chain links TRBV7-9 with TRBJ1-2, with a possible D match to TRBD1 (5 bases). CDR3 length: 15 amino acids. Germline V CDR1 and CDR2: SEHNR, FQNEAQ (reference sequence). CDR3 residues: CASSSPLEQGPERPF. The CDR3 DNA reads TGTGCCAGCAGCTCCCCCCTCGAGCAGGGCCCTGAACGTCCCTTC.

The chain uses TRBV4-2 and TRBJ2-1; D is tentatively TRBD1 or TRBD2 (5 bases each). This CDR3 region has 16 residues. The V end was cut by 1 base, the J end by 2 bases, with 12 bases between. The V gene's germline CDR1 is LGHNA and CDR2 YNFKEQ. CDR3 loop: CASSQVPGTTYNEQFF. CDR3 in DNA: TGTGCCAGCAGCCAAGTTCCAGGGACCACCTACAATGAGCAGTTCTTC.

This chain connects TRBV7-2 to TRBJ2-2; the D is unclear. Germline V gene sequence: CDR1 SGHTA, CDR2 FQGNSA. V was clipped by 1 base and J by 1 base, with 7 bases between them. This CDR3 is built from 15 residues. Here the CDR3 reads CASSLVWENTGELFF. The CDR3 coding sequence is TGTGCCAGCAGCTTAGTGTGGGAGAACACCGGGGAGCTGTTTTTT.

The chain carries TRBV6-1 and TRBJ1-5; TRBD1 might be the D (6 bases). This CDR3 has 15 residues. Germline V CDR1 and CDR2: MNHNS, SASEGT. The ends were cut back, 5 bases at V and 7 bases at J, with 18 bases in the middle. The DNA of the CDR3 is TGTGCCAGCAGTCCGGGCTTTGCGGGGGCGCAGCCCCAGCATTTT. This gives the protein CASSPGFAGAQPQHF.

This clonotype has more than one count but fewer than ten. The gene calls are TRBV24-1 and TRBJ2-7, with D uncertain. The V and J ends lost 3 bases and 0 bases respectively, with 8 bases between them. The CDR3 is 14 residues long. Germline CDR1 and CDR2: KGHDR and SFDVKD. The CDR3 protein is CATSDTANSYEQYF. CDR3 nucleotides: TGTGCCACCAGTGATACCGCTAACTCCTACGAGCAGTACTTC.

The chain employs TRBV7-6 and TRBJ2-5; 9 bases are shared with TRBD2. Per germline, CDR1 SGHVS and CDR2 FNYEAQ. Trimming took 6 bases from V and 4 from J; bases not matched to a gene: 9. The CDR3 extends over 15 amino acids. The CDR3 spells CASRRGLAGRETQYF. The CDR3 nucleotides are TGTGCCAGCAGACGTGGGCTAGCGGGACGAGAGACCCAGTACTTC.

This clonotype was seen only a few times. The chain has TRBV11-3 and TRBJ2-3; D may be TRBD1 (6 bases). The V gene lost 5 bases and the J gene lost 2 bases, with 14 bases spanning the gap. The CDR3 sequence is 15 residues long. Germline V gene lookup returns CDR1 SGHNT and CDR2 YENEEA. The CDR3 coding sequence is TGTGCCAGCAGCCCTCCGACAGGAAACACAGATACGCAGTATTTT. Translated: CASSPPTGNTDTQYF.

The rearrangement joins TRBV5-1 to TRBJ2-7; tentatively, D is TRBD2 (5 bases). CDR3 length: 15 residues. V shed 0 bases and J shed 3 bases, with 13 bases lying between them. The germline V gene has CDR1 SGHRS and CDR2 YFSETQ. CDR3 sequence reads: CASSLGSAGGYEQYV. CDR3 sequence (DNA): TGCGCCAGCAGCTTGGGGTCTGCGGGTGGCTACGAGCAGTACGTC.

The J gene is TRBJ2-6, the V gene TRBV27, with D perhaps given as TRBD1 or TRBD2 (5 bases each). The V end lost 2 bases, the J end lost 1 base, and 15 bases lay between the germline ends. The CDR3 has 18 residues. Germline V gene sequence: CDR1 MNHEY, CDR2 SMNVEV (reference sequence). Written as DNA, the CDR3 is TGTGCCAGCAGTTTAAGATCCAGGGAGTTATCTGGGGCCAACGTCCTGACTTTC. It specifies CASSLRSRELSGANVLTF.

This sequence joins TRBV29-1 and TRBJ1-1; D gene uncertain. Trimming pared 6 bases from V and 1 base from J, leaving 9 bases between. Germline V gene data show CDR1 as SQVTM and CDR2 as ANQGSEA. The CDR3 consists of 12 residues. For the CDR3, the DNA is TGCAGCGTCCAGGCCGGGAACACTGAAGCTTTCTTT. It translates to CSVQAGNTEAFF.

The chain links TRBV4-2 to TRBJ1-1, with D unclear. V lost 0 bases to trimming and J lost 1 base, with 9 bases between them. Germline loops: CDR1 LGHNA, CDR2 YNFKEQ. CDR3 length: 15 residues. As DNA, the CDR3 is TGTGCCAGCAGCCAAGAATTGCGGGGGAACACTGAAGCTTTCTTT. It codes for CASSQELRGNTEAFF.

CDR3 in amino acids: CASSIFQEAFF. As DNA, the CDR3 is TGTGCCAGTAGTATCTTCCAGGAAGCTTTCTTT. This chain links TRBV19 with TRBJ1-1; no clear D. CDR1 LNHDA and CDR2 SQIVND come from the germline V gene (reference sequence). Trimming took 3 bases from V and 8 from J, leaving 7 bases between them. The CDR3 extends over 11 amino acids.

The V call is TRBV14, the J call TRBJ2-2; D unclear. The CDR3 extends over 17 amino acids. Germline V CDR1 and CDR2: SGHDN, FVKESK. Trimming took 0 bases from V and 0 from J, leaving 11 bases between them. DNA of the CDR3: TGTGCCAGCAGCCAAGATCGTGGTCGGGCGAACACCGGGGAGCTGTTTTTT. This codes for CASSQDRGRANTGELFF.

This clonotype occurred a few times. The chain has TRBV9 and TRBJ2-3; perhaps TRBD2 as D (6 bases). The germline V gene encodes CDR1 SGDLS and CDR2 YYNGEE. The CDR3 covers 14 residues. Deletions cut 3 bases from V and 2 bases from J, with 10 bases between. The CDR3 DNA reads as TGTGCCAGCAGCGGCGGGACGGTCACAGATACGCAGTATTTT. It encodes CASSGGTVTDTQYF.

The V gene is TRBV7-8, the J gene TRBJ1-1; D not certain. This CDR3 region has 14 residues. Germline V gene lookup returns CDR1 SGHVS and CDR2 FQNEAQ. V shed 0 bases and J shed 4 bases, with 9 bases lying between them. The CDR3 DNA sequence: TGTGCCAGCAGCTTAGCGCGGGGTAGCACTGAAGCTTTCTTT. This codes for CASSLARGSTEAFF.

This sequence joins TRBV12-3 or TRBV12-4 and TRBJ2-1; D is undetermined. CDR3 length: 12 amino acids. Trimming took 2 bases from V and 10 from J, leaving 9 bases between them. CDR3 region: CASSLRGIEQFF. The CDR3 DNA is TGTGCCAGCAGTTTACGTGGGATCGAGCAGTTCTTC.